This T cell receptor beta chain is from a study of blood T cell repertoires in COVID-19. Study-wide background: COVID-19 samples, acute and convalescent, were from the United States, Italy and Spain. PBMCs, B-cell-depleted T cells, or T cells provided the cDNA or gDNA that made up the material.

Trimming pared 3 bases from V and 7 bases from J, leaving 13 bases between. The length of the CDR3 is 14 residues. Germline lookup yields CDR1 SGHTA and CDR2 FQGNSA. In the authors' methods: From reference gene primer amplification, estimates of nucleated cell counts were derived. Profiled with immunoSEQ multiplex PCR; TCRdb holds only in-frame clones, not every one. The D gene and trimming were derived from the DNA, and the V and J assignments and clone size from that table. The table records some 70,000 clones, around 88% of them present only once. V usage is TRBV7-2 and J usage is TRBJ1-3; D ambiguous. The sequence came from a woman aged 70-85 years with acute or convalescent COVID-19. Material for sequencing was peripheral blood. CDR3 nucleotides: TGTGCCAGCAGCTTCACTTCCCCGGGGAACACCATATATTTT. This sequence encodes CASSFTSPGNTIYF.